This T cell receptor (beta chain) was profiled in a study of blood T cell repertoires in COVID-19. Individuals drawn from approximately 22 US areas were roughly 18 to 100 years old. Membership in each cohort depended on participant-reported clinical history. In the authors' methods: Amplification of reference gene primers was used by the study to estimate nucleated cell counts. This table comes from immunoSEQ multiplex PCR, and its TCRdb copy is limited to in-frame clones, with some not included. The V and J calls and clone size come from that table; D and trimming were worked out from the DNA. Among about 320,000 clones listed, about nine tenths were seen once. The CDR3 length is 16 residues. CDR1 and CDR2 from the germline V gene are SGHAT and FQNNGV. Trimming shortened V by 4 bases and J by 2 bases, and 14 bases separated the two germline ends.

Specimen: PBMCs or T cells enriched from blood (not recorded which). This sequence joins TRBV11-2 and TRBJ2-2; a possible D gene is TRBD2 (5 bases). The sequence derives from a man aged 55 to 70 who had recovered from COVID-19. CDR3 amino acids: CASSYFSGVNTGELFF. The CDR3 nucleotides read TGTGCCAGCAGCTACTTCTCCGGGGTAAACACCGGGGAGCTGTTTTTT.